This is a list of T cell receptor beta chains from one sample in a study of blood T cell repertoires in COVID-19. Profiled with immunoSEQ multiplex PCR; TCRdb holds only in-frame clones, not every one. The sample has around 70,000 clones; approximately 81% are singletons. The sample taken for sequencing was peripheral blood. The source of these receptors is a woman aged 60-70 years with acute or convalescent COVID-19. CDR3s leave out the opening cysteine and the closing phenylalanine or tryptophan.

J,V,CDR3
TRBJ1-2,TRBV27,ASSPTGFRGGYT
TRBJ2-4,TRBV20-1,SASVGAADIQY
TRBJ2-7,TRBV2,ASSVGESVEQY
TRBJ2-3,TRBV11-3,ASSLGGRGHTDTQY
TRBJ2-4,TRBV5-1,ASSLGSGTEGIQY
TRBJ2-7,TRBV21-1,ASSKGRAAVLESYEQY
TRBJ2-1,TRBV30,AWSVLTDYNEQF
TRBJ1-4,TRBV7-2,ASSLDGANEKLF
TRBJ2-7,TRBV9,ASSARTGDYYEQY
TRBJ1-5,TRBV19,ASSIPGNSNQPQH
TRBJ1-2,TRBV5-4,ASSARQGGGTRTGGYT
TRBJ1-1,TRBV11-2,ASSLDPAGGLIKMNTEAF
TRBJ2-1,TRBV24-1,ATSESGGTNEQF
TRBJ1-2,TRBV9,ASSRGGWNYGYT
TRBJ1-4,TRBV10-3,AISESMREKLF
TRBJ1-5,TRBV5-4,ASSLAGNSQPQH
TRBJ1-5,TRBV20-1,SASTNSNQPQH
TRBJ2-1,TRBV2,ASTLDSPREQF
TRBJ2-7,TRBV30,AWSVQVAYEQY
TRBJ1-1,TRBV6-5,ASEDRGRESTEAF
TRBJ2-7,TRBV18,ASSPGTTFYEQY
TRBJ2-7,TRBV15,ATSRGGGGYEQY
TRBJ2-3,TRBV13,ASSAPTQGDTQY
TRBJ2-4,TRBV18,ASSPGVTKNIQY
TRBJ1-1,TRBV10-3,AISVSQGNTEAF
TRBJ1-2,TRBV6-5,ASSQTGSGDYGYT
TRBJ2-1,TRBV19,ASSQTGSYNEQF
TRBJ2-7,TRBV6-2/TRBV6-3,ASSYSRKEQY
TRBJ1-1,TRBV30,AWMGVSYSTEAF
TRBJ2-2,TRBV27,ASSLRGGNTGELF
TRBJ1-1,TRBV28,ASSFKLWQGLGRETEAF
TRBJ1-2,TRBV7-8,ASSLASEGGGYT
TRBJ2-5,TRBV6-1,ASSDSPRGTQY
TRBJ2-7,TRBV5-8,ASSSDRTASYEQY